This is a list of T cell receptor beta chains from one sample in a study of shared clonotypes between healthy human individuals. Profiling relied on immunoSEQ multiplex PCR, and the TCRdb table lists in-frame clones only, not all of them. Among some 1.4 million clones listed, roughly 95% were seen once. Sequenced sample: naive CD4+ T cells sorted from blood. Receptors were obtained from a man aged 25-45 years in good health. Both conserved end residues are part of each CDR3. D genes are given only for firm matches. The listing skips clone size in some rows; elsewhere it reads once, few, many or a size class.

V,J,D,size,DNA,CDR3
TRBV29-1,TRBJ2-3,TRBD1,NA,TGCAGCACTGGGGTTCCGACAGGGCTTTTCGATACGCAGTATTTT,CSTGVPTGLFDTQYF
TRBV6-1,TRBJ1-2,NA,NA,TGTGCCAGCAGTGAAGCAGTTAACTATGGCTACACCTTC,CASSEAVNYGYTF
TRBV2,TRBJ2-7,NA,NA,TGTGCCAGCTCGACTGGTACCTACGAGCAGTACTTC,CASSTGTYEQYF
TRBV5-4,TRBJ2-5,NA,NA,TGTGCCAGCAGCTTGGATGGGGCAAGGGAGACCCAGTACTTC,CASSLDGARETQYF
TRBV7-3,TRBJ2-3,NA,NA,TGTGCCAGCTCTTCCGGAAGCACAGATACGCAGTATTTT,CASSSGSTDTQYF
TRBV2,TRBJ2-5,NA,NA,TGTGCCAGCAGTGGTCTAGCAGTCGGAGAGACCCAGTACTTC,CASSGLAVGETQYF
TRBV6-6,TRBJ2-1,NA,NA,TGTGCCAGCAGTACTTACGGGGCCAGCTCCTACAATGAGCAGTTCTTC,CASSTYGASSYNEQFF
TRBV7-6,TRBJ2-7,NA,NA,TGTGCCAGCAGCTTCGGAGCCTCACACGTCTACGAGCAGTACTTC,CASSFGASHVYEQYF
TRBV27,TRBJ2-7,NA,NA,TGTGCCAGCAGTTTAGCCCGGGTGAAATCCTACGAGCAGTACTTC,CASSLARVKSYEQYF
TRBV7-9,TRBJ1-1,TRBD1,NA,TGTGCCAGCAGCTTAGCCGCAACAGGGGTAGAAGCTTTCTTT,CASSLAATGVEAFF
TRBV5-6,TRBJ2-1,NA,NA,TGTGCCAGCAGCTTGCGGGGAATTTACAATGAGCAGTTCTTC,CASSLRGIYNEQFF
TRBV5-1,TRBJ2-1,NA,NA,TGCGCCAGCAGCTGGGAAGCGGGTTACTCCTACAATGAGCAGTTCTTC,CASSWEAGYSYNEQFF
TRBV11-2,TRBJ2-3,NA,NA,TGTGCCAGCAGCCAACCGGGCCTAGCGCAGTATTTT,CASSQPGLAQYF
TRBV9,TRBJ2-7,TRBD2,NA,TGTGCCAGCAGCGTTGGGACTAGCGCCGTCTACGAGCAGTACTTC,CASSVGTSAVYEQYF
TRBV9,TRBJ1-4,NA,NA,TGTGCCAGCAGCGTGGGGGCAGGGAGTTTCGATGAAAAACTGTTTTTT,CASSVGAGSFDEKLFF
TRBV29-1,TRBJ2-5,NA,NA,TGCAGCTCTCGGACGGAAGAGACCCAGTACTTC,CSSRTEETQYF
TRBV25-1,TRBJ2-3,NA,NA,TGTGCCAGCAGTGAATCGCGGGCGTGGGCCGCAGATACGCAGTATTTT,CASSESRAWAADTQYF
TRBV9,TRBJ2-2,TRBD2,NA,TGTGCCAGCAGCGTAGTATCGGGAGGGGGCACCGGGGAGCTGTTTTTT,CASSVVSGGGTGELFF
TRBV27,TRBJ1-5,NA,NA,TGTGCCAGCAGTTCCTTGCAGGTTGATAGCAATCAGCCCCAGCATTTT,CASSSLQVDSNQPQHF
TRBV5-1,TRBJ2-1,TRBD2,few,TGCGCCAGCAGCCTTGGACCGGGGAGGGATGAGCAGTTCTTC,CASSLGPGRDEQFF
TRBV18,TRBJ2-3,TRBD2,NA,TGTGCCAGCTCACCACCAGCGGGAGCCCTAGATACGCAGTATTTT,CASSPPAGALDTQYF
TRBV5-1,TRBJ1-1,NA,once,TGCGCCAGCAGCTTGGCCATTACTCCGGACACTGAAGCTTTCTTT,CASSLAITPDTEAFF
TRBV5-4,TRBJ1-1,NA,NA,TGTGCCAGCAGCATTAAGGGAGGAGGCGGGGAAGCTTTCTTT,CASSIKGGGGEAFF
TRBV6-5,TRBJ2-3,NA,NA,TGTGCCAGCAGTTCCAGCACAGATACGCAGTATTTT,CASSSSTDTQYF
TRBV5-6,TRBJ2-1,TRBD2,NA,TGTGCCAGCAGCCACCCAACTAGCGGGAGAGAAGGGGATGAGCAGTTCTTC,CASSHPTSGREGDEQFF
TRBV18,TRBJ2-2,TRBD2,NA,TGTGCCAGCTCACTGAGGATGGTGGGTACTAGCGCCCCGAACACCGGGGAGCTGTTTTTT,CASSLRMVGTSAPNTGELFF
TRBV18,TRBJ1-2,NA,NA,TGTGCCAGCTCACCTATGCGGGGTACTGGCTACACCTTC,CASSPMRGTGYTF
TRBV7-2,TRBJ2-7,NA,few,TGTGCCAGCCGGAGGGGTATATACGAGCAGTACTTC,CASRRGIYEQYF
TRBV18,TRBJ1-5,NA,NA,TGTGCCAGCTCACCACCCCCAGGGGTTCAGCCCCAGCATTTT,CASSPPPGVQPQHF
TRBV6-6,TRBJ1-1,NA,once,TGTGCCAGCAGTTACGGGGGCAGCCTTCGGAACACTGAAGCTTTCTTT,CASSYGGSLRNTEAFF
TRBV6-6,TRBJ2-7,NA,NA,TGTGCCAGCAGTTACTCCGGGGTTTCCTACGAGCAGTACTTC,CASSYSGVSYEQYF
TRBV6-5,TRBJ2-2,NA,NA,TGTGCCAGCAGTAGACTTAGAACCGGGGAGCTGTTTTTT,CASSRLRTGELFF
TRBV11-2,TRBJ2-1,NA,once,TGTGCCAGCAGCTCCGGGTCTGAAATCAATGAGCAGTTCTTC,CASSSGSEINEQFF
TRBV18,TRBJ1-5,NA,NA,TGTGCCAGCTCACCAGAGGGGGTCCCCCAGCATTTT,CASSPEGVPQHF
TRBV5-6,TRBJ1-1,NA,NA,TGTGCCAGCAGCCGGGAGGTGAACACTGAAGCTTTCTTT,CASSREVNTEAFF
TRBV9,TRBJ2-2,TRBD2,few,TGTGCCAGCAGGGGAGGGGACACCGGGGAGCTGTTTTTT,CASRGGDTGELFF
TRBV29-1,TRBJ2-7,NA,NA,TGCAGCGCTACTAGGACAGATTCCTACGAGCAGTACTTC,CSATRTDSYEQYF
TRBV5-1,TRBJ2-7,TRBD2,NA,TGCGCCAGCAGAAGCGGGGTGACCTACGAGCAGTACTTC,CASRSGVTYEQYF
TRBV28,TRBJ2-1,NA,NA,TGTGCCAGCCAATCCCCTTTGAAGAGCTCCTACAATGAGCAGTTCTTC,CASQSPLKSSYNEQFF
TRBV9,TRBJ2-3,TRBD1,NA,TGTGCCAGCAGCGCCCGGGACAGAGTAGTAGGAAGCACAGATACGCAGTATTTT,CASSARDRVVGSTDTQYF
TRBV5-1,TRBJ1-1,NA,once,TGCGCCAGCAGCTTGACAAGGCGTAACACTGAAGCTTTCTTT,CASSLTRRNTEAFF
TRBV19,TRBJ2-7,TRBD1,NA,TGTGCCAGTAGACGTACCGGGACAGGGGGCTCCTACGAGCAGTACTTC,CASRRTGTGGSYEQYF
TRBV2,TRBJ2-3,TRBD2,NA,TGTGCCAGCAGTGGACTAGCGGGAGAGATAGATACGCAGTATTTT,CASSGLAGEIDTQYF
TRBV11-2,TRBJ1-4,TRBD1,NA,TGTGCCAGCAGCTTCAGGGACAGTGTTATTGAAAAACTGTTTTTT,CASSFRDSVIEKLFF
TRBV5-1,TRBJ2-7,TRBD2,once,TGCGCCAGCAGCTTGGCTGGATTCCTAGCGGGAGTTACCGGAGCCTACGAGCAGTACTTC,CASSLAGFLAGVTGAYEQYF
TRBV6-5,TRBJ2-7,TRBD2,NA,TGTGCCAGCAGTCGCGTGACTAGCGGGAGCTACGAGCAGTACTTC,CASSRVTSGSYEQYF
TRBV18,TRBJ2-5,NA,NA,TGTGCCAGCTCACCTTCTGTGCAAGAGACCCAGTACTTC,CASSPSVQETQYF
TRBV15,TRBJ2-5,NA,NA,TGTGCCACCAGCAGAGGGGGTGGAGAGACCCAGTACTTC,CATSRGGGETQYF
TRBV6-4,TRBJ2-1,TRBD2,NA,TGTGCCAGCAGCGTCACTGGAGGGAGGGAGTACAATGAGCAGTTCTTC,CASSVTGGREYNEQFF
TRBV5-1,TRBJ2-7,NA,NA,TGCGCCAGCAGCTTGTTGGCTTTACGGCCGGAGCAGTACTTC,CASSLLALRPEQYF
TRBV9,TRBJ2-7,TRBD2,NA,TGTGCCAGCAGCCCCCGGGGGCTAGCGGGGTCCTACGAGCAGTACTTC,CASSPRGLAGSYEQYF
TRBV5-1,TRBJ2-1,TRBD2,NA,TGCGCCAGCAGCCCCTCGTCGGGGAGGCGGGAGGGGTGCATCTTC,CASSPSSGRREGCIF
TRBV29-1,TRBJ2-7,TRBD2,NA,TGCAGCGTTTTCCCGGGACTAGCGGGAGGGCCCCACGAGCAGTACTTC,CSVFPGLAGGPHEQYF
TRBV5-1,TRBJ2-5,NA,NA,TGCGCCAGCAGCTCCGGGCTCCAAGAGACCCAGTACTTC,CASSSGLQETQYF